This TCR beta chain was profiled in a study of shared clonotypes between healthy human individuals. Within Nashville, Tennessee resided all donors, each a Caucasian adult. The method was immunoSEQ multiplex PCR; TCRdb's version includes in-frame clones alone and lacks a portion of them. The sample lists 400,000 to 600,000 clones; about 85% were seen once. The length of the CDR3 is 15 residues. CDR1 is MNHEY, CDR2 SMNVEV, per germline (reference sequence). V lost 3 bases and J lost 9; bases outside the gene matches: 5. A note on this clone: Additional DNA sequences in this sample encode the identical CDR3.

The chain couples TRBV27 to TRBJ2-1; 13 nucleotides match TRBD2. The receptor comes from a woman between 40 and 55 years old in good health. Some clones in this sample may be carry-over from other donors' samples. The sequenced sample was PBMCs. CDR3 coding DNA: TGTGCCAGCAGTTTCCTCACTAGCGGGAGGGGTGAGCAGTTCTTC. Translated, it gives CASSFLTSGRGEQFF.